These 22 T cell receptor beta chains were sequenced from one sample in a study of T cell repertoires in ileal Crohn's disease (dated by TCRdb to the late 2010s). The library relied on the immunoSEQ multiplex PCR assay. TCRdb took over this immuneACCESS table, retaining in-frame rearrangements with V and J assigned. Such tables are incomplete; in checked studies, under half of the missing clones stem from an unresolved V gene, and the remainder is unexplained. The sample includes 13,000 to 15,000 clones, with around 80% observed a single time. The ten largest clones capture 6.5% of the sample. The sample consisted of ileal tissue. The receptors come from an adult with Crohn's disease.

The chain is built from TRBV19 and TRBJ2-3, with 10 nucleotides matching TRBD2. Germline V CDR1 and CDR2: LNHDA, SQIVND (reference sequence). After removal of 5 bases from V and 3 bases from J, the junction contained 5 bases not matched to a gene. The CDR3 contains 15 residues. In DNA, the CDR3 is TGTGCCAGTAGTTCGCCGGGACTAGCGACAGATACGCAGTATTTT. Translating it yields CASSSPGLATDTQYF.

The chain has TRBV6-1 and TRBJ2-5; D possibly corresponds to TRBD2 (5 bases). Looked up from germline, CDR1 is MNHNS and CDR2 is SASEGT. CDR3 length equals 14 residues. V was cut by 6 bases and J by 4 bases, with 15 bases left in between. The CDR3 DNA follows: TGTGCCAGCAGGACGGACTGGATGTTAGAGACCCAGTACTTC. This translates into CASRTDWMLETQYF.

The chain combines TRBV18 with TRBJ1-3; D remains ambiguous. V was trimmed by 3 bases and J by 5 bases, leaving 14 bases between them. Per germline, CDR1 KGHSH and CDR2 LQKENI. The CDR3 runs 15 residues. The CDR3 sequence: CASSPSTVIRNTIYF. The CDR3 DNA is TGTGCCAGCTCACCCTCCACAGTGATAAGAAACACCATATATTTT. The full variable domain, completed using reference TRBV18 and TRBJ1-3, is NAGVMQNPRHLVRRRGQEARLRCSPMKGHSHVYWYRQLPEEGLKFMVYLQKENIIDESGMPKERFSAEFPKEGPSILRIQQVVRGDSAAYFCASSPSTVIRNTIYFGEGSWLTVV.

This chain joins TRBV2 and TRBJ2-5; 7 nucleotides match TRBD1. Germline V gene data show CDR1 as SNHLY and CDR2 as FYNNEI. J gave up 3 bases and V 6 bases, and 13 bases lay outside the gene matches. CDR3 length: 16 amino acids. CDR3 loop: CASRHARDSREETQYF. CDR3 sequence (DNA): TGTGCCAGCAGGCACGCCCGGGACAGCCGGGAAGAGACCCAGTACTTC.

The chain combines TRBV10-1 with TRBJ2-1; D may be TRBD2 (5 bases). There are 15 residues in the CDR3. Germline loops: CDR1 WNHNN, CDR2 SYGVQD (reference sequence). V was pared by 2 bases and J by 0 bases, with 8 bases between. DNA of the CDR3: TGCGCCAGCAGTGAGGTAGGGAGCTCCTACAATGAGCAGTTCTTC. Protein product: CASSEVGSSYNEQFF.

This clone was counted once. The chain has TRBV28 and TRBJ1-5, with a weak D call TRBD1 (6 bases). Germline loops: CDR1 MDHEN, CDR2 SYDVKM. With 3 bases removed from V and 3 bases from J, the gap between germline ends came to 12 bases. The CDR3 length is 15 residues. Here the CDR3 DNA reads TGTGCCAGCAGTTTCGGTAGGGGGTTCAATCAGCCCCAGCATTTT. Amino acid sequence: CASSFGRGFNQPQHF.

As regards this clone: An end of the junction differs from the germline gene, which may be a read error. The genes are TRBV20-1 and TRBJ2-3, with 9 bases that match TRBD1. The CDR3 runs to 11 residues. The germline CDR1 and CDR2 sequences are DFQATT and SNEGSKA (reference sequence). CDR3 amino acids: CSAEKGTGFYF. CDR3 DNA sequence: TGCAGTGCTGAGAAAGGGACAGGGTTTTACTTT.

This clone was picked up one time. V is TRBV19 and J is TRBJ1-5, with TRBD1 matching 7 bases. Germline CDR1 is LNHDA and CDR2 is SQIVND (reference sequence). The trim removed 2 bases at V and 2 bases at J, leaving 3 bases unmatched. This CDR3 region has 15 residues. The CDR3, as DNA: TGTGCCAGTAGTATAACCACAGGGGGCAATCAGCCCCAGCATTTT. Translating gives CASSITTGGNQPQHF.

The CDR3 sequence is CALSPTSWSNQPQHF. CDR3 in DNA: TGCGCCCTTAGCCCGACTTCCTGGAGCAATCAGCCCCAGCATTTT. The rearrangement uses TRBV5-1 and TRBJ1-5; no clear D. Germline V gene sequence: CDR1 SGHRS, CDR2 YFSETQ. The CDR3 spans 15 residues. V lost 10 bases and J lost 1, with 18 bases in between.

The chain employs TRBV9 and TRBJ2-3, with a tentative D call TRBD1 (10 bases). The CDR3 contains 19 residues. Trimming took off 1 base at V and 4 bases at J, with 25 bases between the two ends. From germline, CDR1 is SGDLS and CDR2 YYNGEE. CDR3 residues: CASSVSRDRGTSGSDTQYF. CDR3 sequence (DNA): TGTGCCAGCAGCGTAAGCCGGGACAGGGGCACTAGCGGGTCAGATACGCAGTATTTT.

The chain combines TRBV5-1 with TRBJ2-5; 10 nucleotides line up with TRBD2. Germline trimming cut 6 bases from V and 4 bases from J; bases unmatched to any gene: 9. CDR3 length equals 15 residues. Germline CDR1 SGHRS, CDR2 YFSETQ. CDR3 DNA: TGCGCCAGCACCCCGGCCCGACTAGCGGGAGAGACCCAGTACTTC. Translating it yields CASTPARLAGETQYF.

About this clone itself: No DNA is shown, since the ends of the CDR3 on it are uncertain; the CDR3 is the one TCRdb lists. The chain couples TRBV5-1 to TRBJ1-4; TRBD1, the table's D call, lacks a check against the DNA. CDR1 is SGHRS, CDR2 YFSETQ, per germline. The CDR3 adds up to 15 amino acids, both ends counted. CDR3 sequence reads: CASSWGQGAGEKPFF.

This rearrangement joins TRBV7-2 to TRBJ2-3; TRBD2 matches at 10 bases. With V trimmed by 5 bases and J by 5 bases, 7 bases remained unmatched. The CDR3 has 15 residues. The germline V gene has CDR1 SGHTA and CDR2 FQGNSA. The CDR3 sequence: CASSVTSGNKDTQYF. CDR3 nucleotides: TGTGCCAGCAGCGTCACTAGCGGGAATAAAGATACGCAGTATTTT.

The chain employs TRBV29-1 and TRBJ2-5, with 12 bases lining up with TRBD1. Trimming at V came to 6 bases and at J to 5 bases, leaving 4 bases not matched to a gene. The CDR3 totals 13 residues. Germline lookup yields CDR1 SQVTM and CDR2 ANQGSEA. The CDR3 is CSVGTGGEETQYF. In nucleotides, the CDR3 is TGCAGCGTAGGGACAGGGGGCGAGGAGACCCAGTACTTC.

The chain links TRBV5-6 to TRBJ2-2; the D gene is possibly TRBD1 (6 bases). V was cut by 4 bases and J by 7 bases, with 14 bases left in between. The CDR3 is 14 residues long. The V gene's germline CDR1 is SGHDT and CDR2 YYEEEE. The CDR3, as DNA: TGTGCCAGCAGCCTTTTGGGGGCGGTCGGGGAGCTGTTTTTT. This encodes CASSLLGAVGELFF.

This clone was counted between two and nine times. The gene calls are TRBV15 and TRBJ2-5; D gene unclear. Trimming removed 0 bases from V and 2 bases from J, with 10 bases in between. CDR1 is LNHNV and CDR2 is YYDKDF in the germline V gene (reference sequence). This CDR3 has 15 residues. The CDR3 loop is CATSRDRSGQETQYF. Written as DNA, the CDR3 is TGTGCCACCAGCAGAGATAGGTCAGGACAAGAGACCCAGTACTTC. The complete variable domain, with remaining parts taken from reference TRBV15 and TRBJ2-5, reads DAMVIQNPRYQVTQFGKPVTLSCSQTLNHNVMYWYQQKSSQAPKLLFHYYDKDFNNEADTPDNFQSRRPNTSFCFLDIRSPGLGDTAMYLCATSRDRSGQETQYFGPGTRLLVL.

J is TRBJ1-2 and V is TRBV7-9; the D gene is possibly TRBD1 (5 bases). V was cut by 5 bases and J by 4 bases, with 11 bases left in between. Germline CDR1 SEHNR, CDR2 FQNEAQ (reference sequence). The CDR3 consists of 13 residues. CDR3: CASSQSGGYGYTF. Here the CDR3 DNA reads TGTGCCAGCAGCCAGTCGGGGGGCTATGGCTACACCTTC.

CDR3 region: CASSPPSVEQFF. CDR3 in DNA: TGTGCCAGCAGTCCCCCCTCCGTTGAGCAGTTCTTC. The genes are TRBV28 and TRBJ2-1; D remains unclear. Germline CDR1 reads MDHEN; CDR2 reads SYDVKM. Trimming shortened V by 5 bases and J by 9 bases, and 11 bases separated the two germline ends. CDR3 length: 12 residues. Variable domain in full (rest from reference TRBV28 and TRBJ2-1): DVKVTQSSRYLVKRTGEKVFLECVQDMDHENMFWYRQDPGLGLRLIYFSYDVKMKEKGDIPEGYSVSREKKERFSLILESASTNQTSMYLCASSPPSVEQFFGPGTRLTVL.

This rearrangement joins TRBV30 to TRBJ1-4, with a tentative D call TRBD1 (5 bases). Germline lookup yields CDR1 GTSNPN and CDR2 SVGIG (reference sequence). This CDR3 spans 14 amino acids. Trimming cost V 0 bases and J 9 bases, with 14 bases left between them. For the CDR3, the DNA is TGTGCCTGGAGTGTACAGACCGGGGGTCAAAAACTGTTTTTT. Protein sequence: CAWSVQTGGQKLFF. The full variable domain, with the rest looked up from reference TRBV30 and TRBJ1-4, is SQTIHQWPATLVQPVGSPLSLECTVEGTSNPNLYWYRQAAGRGLQLLFYSVGIGQISSEVPQNLSASRPQDRQFILSSKKLLLSDSGFYLCAWSVQTGGQKLFFGSGTQLSVL.

The chain joins TRBV28 to TRBJ2-5, with 8 bases aligning to TRBD1. There are 15 residues in the CDR3. The germline CDR1 and CDR2 sequences are MDHEN and SYDVKM. The trim removed 4 bases at V and 3 bases at J, leaving 7 bases unmatched. CDR3 DNA sequence: TGTGCCAGCAGTTCCCTCAGGGGGCGTGAAGAGACCCAGTACTTC. Amino acids: CASSSLRGREETQYF.

This sequence joins TRBV6-1 and TRBJ2-2, with D unresolved. The germline gives CDR1 MNHNS, CDR2 SASEGT. Deletions cut 4 bases from V and 5 bases from J, with 8 bases between. CDR3 size: 13 residues. The CDR3 loop reads CASSGLRTGELFF. The CDR3 region has the DNA TGTGCCAGCAGTGGCTTGAGGACCGGGGAGCTGTTTTTT.

This chain uses TRBV27 with TRBJ2-1; TRBD2 matches at 8 bases. The germline V gene encodes CDR1 MNHEY and CDR2 SMNVEV (reference sequence). This CDR3 is built from 18 residues. J lost 1 base, V lost 2 bases, and 10 bases had no gene match. The CDR3 loop is CASSLNRVSGKSYNEQFF. DNA for the CDR3: TGTGCCAGCAGTTTAAACCGGGTTAGCGGGAAATCCTACAATGAGCAGTTCTTC.